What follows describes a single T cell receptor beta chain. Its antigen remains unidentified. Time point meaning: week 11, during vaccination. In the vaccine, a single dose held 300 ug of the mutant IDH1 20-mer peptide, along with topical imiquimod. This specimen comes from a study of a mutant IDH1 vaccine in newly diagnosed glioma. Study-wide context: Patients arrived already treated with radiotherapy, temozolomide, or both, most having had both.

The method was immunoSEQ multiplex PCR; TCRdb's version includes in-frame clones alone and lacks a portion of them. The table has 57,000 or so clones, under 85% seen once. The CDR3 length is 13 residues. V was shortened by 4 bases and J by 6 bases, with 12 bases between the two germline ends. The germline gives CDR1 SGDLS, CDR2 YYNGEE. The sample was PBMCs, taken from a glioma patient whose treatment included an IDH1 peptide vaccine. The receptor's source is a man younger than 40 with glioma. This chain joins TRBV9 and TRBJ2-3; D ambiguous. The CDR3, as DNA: TGTGCCAGCAGCCCCTCATTCTGGGATACGCAGTATTTT. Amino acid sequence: CASSPSFWDTQYF.